These 20 T cell receptor beta chains came from one sample sequenced in a study of CD8+CD57+ T cells in acquired aplastic anemia. CDR3 and TCR beta VDJ profiling relied on genomic DNA as the template. Via MiXCR, TCRdb re-called the reads, giving one row per CDR3 protein. The sample consists of about 200,000 distinct CDR3 sequences, roughly 50% of them appearing once. The authors sequenced patients whose flow cytometry had shown CD8+CD57+ cell expansion. The sequenced sample was sorted CD4+, CD8+, or CD8+CD57+ T cells (not recorded which) from PBMCs. The source is a human donor with aplastic anemia.

This chain connects TRBV12-3 or TRBV12-4 to TRBJ2-7; TRBD2 aligns across 10 bases. V lost 6 bases to trimming and J lost 7 bases; unmatched junction nucleotides: 9. The CDR3 consists of 14 residues. This chain's CDR3 is CASSFSGGPGEQYF. In DNA form, the CDR3 reads TGTGCCAGCAGCTTTAGCGGGGGGCCAGGGGAGCAGTACTTC.

The chain carries TRBV2 and TRBJ1-1; the D gene is possibly TRBD1 (5 bases). V was pared by 6 bases and J by 0 bases, with 14 bases between. This CDR3 is built from 15 residues. Germline CDR1 reads SNHLY; CDR2 reads FYNNEI. CDR3 region: CASRAREGLNTEAFF. The CDR3 nucleotides are TGTGCCAGCAGGGCCAGGGAAGGTTTGAACACTGAAGCTTTCTTT.

This clonotype was observed many times. The V call is TRBV5-1, the J call TRBJ2-3; D remains ambiguous. The CDR3 contains 14 residues. The germline V gene encodes CDR1 SGHRS and CDR2 YFSETQ. The V end was cut by 4 bases, the J end by 2 bases, with 11 bases between. CDR3 bases: TGCGCCAGCAGCGCCAGCGACACCACAGATACGCAGTATTTT. This translates into CASSASDTTDTQYF. Looking up the rest from reference TRBV5-1 and TRBJ2-3 gives the full variable domain: KAGVTQTPRYLIKTRGQQVTLSCSPISGHRSVSWYQQTPGQGLQFLFEYFSETQRNKGNFPGRFSGRQFSNSRSEMNVSTLELGDSALYLCASSASDTTDTQYFGPGTRLTVL.

This clonotype was detected once. The chain's CDR3 is CASSISLGSEQYF. The CDR3 DNA reads as TGTGCCAGTAGTATTAGTCTGGGATCAGAGCAGTACTTC. The chain carries TRBV19 and TRBJ2-7; D remains ambiguous. The CDR3 is 13 residues long. CDR1 is LNHDA, CDR2 SQIVND, per germline (reference sequence). The germline V and J ends were trimmed by 3 bases and 7 bases, with 13 bases remaining between them.

Comment on this clonotype: A clone one base away is much larger, so this may be a read error. Because it lacks the conserved phenylalanine or tryptophan at the end, this CDR3 is likely a read error. J is TRBJ2-2 and V is TRBV6-5; 13 nucleotides align to TRBD2. V shed 4 bases and J 6 bases; nucleotides not matched to a gene: 5. Germline loops: CDR1 MNHEY, CDR2 SVGAGI. This CDR3 region has 16 residues. The CDR3 region has the DNA TGTGCCAGCAGTTCCCCCGGACTAGCGGGGGCCGGGGAGCTGTTTTCT. As protein: CASSSPGLAGAGELFS.

The V call is TRBV15, the J call TRBJ1-1, with D hard to call. CDR1 LNHNV and CDR2 YYDKDF come from the germline V gene (reference sequence). This CDR3 has 15 residues. V lost 5 bases and J 1 base, leaving 14 bases between the germline ends. The CDR3 nucleotides are TGTGCCACCAGCGGTACGGATTTAGAGAACACTGAAGCTTTCTTT. This codes for CATSGTDLENTEAFF.

As regards this clonotype: This CDR3 is missing its conserved last phenylalanine or tryptophan, likely due to a read error. The limits of the CDR3 on the DNA are not certain, so only TCRdb's listed CDR3 is given. The CDR3 reads CASSHRDRV. The chain uses TRBV2 and TRBJ2-2; the D call in the table, TRBD1, was not verified against the DNA. Germline values: CDR1 SNHLY, CDR2 FYNNEI. The CDR3 is 9 amino acids in total, end residues counted.

V usage is TRBV24-1 and J usage is TRBJ2-5; weak D call: TRBD2 (5 bases). The V end lost 4 bases, the J end lost 3 bases, and 14 bases lay between the germline ends. Germline V gives CDR1 KGHDR, CDR2 SFDVKD. This CDR3 contains 15 residues. The CDR3: CATSEEVGAKETQYF. CDR3 DNA sequence: TGTGCCACCAGTGAAGAGGTGGGAGCGAAAGAGACCCAGTACTTC.

This chain uses TRBV24-1 with TRBJ2-3; D gene ambiguous. Trimming stripped 11 bases from V and 2 bases from J, with 28 bases between. The CDR3 is 18 residues long. The germline V gene has CDR1 KGHDR and CDR2 SFDVKD. CDR3 bases: TGTGCCAGTAGTACGAGTAGAGGAAGGTCAGAACCCACAGATACGCAGTATTTT. This codes for CASSTSRGRSEPTDTQYF.

V usage is TRBV6-1 and J usage is TRBJ1-4, with 7 bases aligning to TRBD1. J lost 8 bases, V lost 6 bases, and 9 bases had no gene match. Germline V gene data show CDR1 as MNHNS and CDR2 as SASEGT. This CDR3 region has 14 residues. The CDR3 DNA sequence: TGTGCCAGCAGAGAATCAGGGGGGGGGGAAAAACTGTTTTTT. This encodes CASRESGGGEKLFF.

This clonotype was detected ten times or more. J is TRBJ2-5 and V is TRBV24-1, with TRBD2 as a possible D gene (7 bases). Trimming took off 7 bases at V and 2 bases at J, with 10 bases between the two ends. The CDR3 extends over 13 amino acids. CDR1 is KGHDR and CDR2 is SFDVKD in the germline V gene. DNA for the CDR3: TGTGCCACCAGCAAGGGGGGGCAAGAGACCCAGTACTTC. The encoded protein is CATSKGGQETQYF.

J is TRBJ1-6 and V is TRBV25-1, with TRBD1 as a possible D gene (5 bases). The V and J ends lost 5 bases and 8 bases respectively, with 22 bases between them. The length of the CDR3 is 17 residues. CDR1 is MGHDK, CDR2 SYGVNS, per germline. This CDR3 is CASSIIPAGSGDSPLHF. DNA of the CDR3: TGTGCCAGCAGTATCATCCCGGCAGGGAGTGGGGATTCACCCCTCCACTTT. The whole variable domain, filled in from reference TRBV25-1 and TRBJ1-6, reads EADIYQTPRYLVIGTGKKITLECSQTMGHDKMYWYQQDPGMELHLIHYSYGVNSTEKGDLSSESTVSRIRTEHFPLTLESARPSHTSQYLCASSIIPAGSGDSPLHFGNGTRLTVT.

This clonotype has ten or more counts. V and J are TRBV19 and TRBJ2-1; 10 positions agree with TRBD1. This CDR3 is 17 amino acids long. Germline CDR1 reads LNHDA; CDR2 reads SQIVND (reference sequence). V was pared by 6 bases and J by 2 bases, with 10 bases of the junction left unmatched. The CDR3 loop is CASRTVAGQGTYNEQFF. The CDR3, as DNA: TGTGCCAGTAGAACGGTCGCGGGACAGGGGACCTACAATGAGCAGTTCTTC.

V usage is TRBV7-9 and J usage is TRBJ2-6, with D perhaps TRBD2 (6 bases). Trimming removed 3 bases from V and 11 bases from J, with 17 bases in between. CDR1 and CDR2 (germline): SEHNR, FQNEAQ (reference sequence). This CDR3 is built from 15 residues. The CDR3 sequence is CASSLTLEGPHVLTF. The CDR3 nucleotides are TGTGCCAGCAGCTTGACGTTGGAGGGTCCCCACGTCCTGACTTTC.

This clonotype was seen only a few times. The chain links TRBV15 to TRBJ2-7; 8 nucleotides agree with TRBD1. Germline values: CDR1 LNHNV, CDR2 YYDKDF (reference sequence). CDR3 length: 13 residues. V gave up 6 bases and J gave up 2 bases; unmatched junction bases: 3. CDR3 in amino acids: CATSKGQAYEQYV. DNA of the CDR3: TGTGCCACCAGTAAGGGACAGGCCTACGAGCAGTACGTC.

Points on this clonotype: A read error may explain this, as a much larger clone is one base away. The V call is TRBV7-3, the J call TRBJ2-2; 9 positions agree with TRBD2. The germline CDR1 and CDR2 sequences are SGHTA and FQGTGA. The CDR3 is 16 residues long. J lost 5 bases, V lost 5 bases, and 9 bases had no gene match. The CDR3 DNA reads as TGTGCCAGCAGCCAAGAGTCTAGCGGGGCTACCGGGGAGCTGTTTTTT. Translation: CASSQESSGATGELFF.

Points on this clonotype: The junction departs from the called germline gene at one end, perhaps through a read error. V is TRBV7-2 and J is TRBJ2-3; no clear D. The CDR3 consists of 14 residues. Germline CDR1 SGHTA, CDR2 FQGNSA. CDR3 DNA sequence: TGCGCCAGCAGCGCTACTGCAGATGGAGATACGCAGTATTTT. It specifies CASSATADGDTQYF.

J is TRBJ1-1 and V is TRBV20-1, with D tentatively TRBD1 (5 bases). Germline CDR1 DFQATT, CDR2 SNEGSKA (reference sequence). Trimming removed 1 base from V and 4 bases from J, with 10 bases in between. The CDR3 is made up of 13 amino acids. For the CDR3, the DNA is TGCAGTGCTAGAGGGGGTAGGGGCACTGAAGCTTTCTTT. It encodes CSARGGRGTEAFF.

The chain uses TRBV7-3 and TRBJ2-1, with D tentatively TRBD1 (6 bases). The CDR3 has 13 amino acids. Germline CDR1 reads SGHTA; CDR2 reads FQGTGA. V gave up 5 bases and J gave up 7 bases, with 12 bases separating them. CDR3 nucleotides: TGTGCCAGCAGCCCGGGACACCATAATGAGCAGTTCTTC. Protein sequence: CASSPGHHNEQFF. The full variable domain, its missing parts supplied by reference TRBV7-3 and TRBJ2-1, is GAGVSQTPSNKVTEKGKYVELRCDPISGHTALYWYRQSLGQGPEFLIYFQGTGAADDSGLPNDRFFAVRPEGSVSTLKIQRTERGDSAVYLCASSPGHHNEQFFGPGTRLTVL.

This chain uses TRBV19 with TRBJ2-4; D call uncertain. With 5 bases removed from V and 8 bases from J, the gap between germline ends came to 7 bases. The V gene's germline CDR1 is LNHDA and CDR2 SQIVND (reference sequence). The CDR3 runs to 11 residues. CDR3 coding DNA: TGTGCCAGTAGTCCGCCGGACATTCAGTACTTC. Translating it yields CASSPPDIQYF.